This entry concerns a single T cell receptor beta chain. The clone's antigen remains unknown. Within one base of it there is no much larger clone, and no base qualities were kept. TCRbeta CDR3 regions were amplified from genomic DNA using the immunoSEQ Assay, a bias-controlled multiplex PCR. The source study handled its data this way. The number of nucleated cells in each sample was estimated by amplification of reference gene primers within the assay. To quantify the absolute abundance of each unique TCRbeta CDR3 rearrangement, sequence reads were collapsed and filtered. Productive Simpson clonality was computed per sample as the square root of Simpson's diversity index over productive rearrangements. The source is immuneACCESS, and TCRdb retained only in-frame sequences with V and J called. Part of the clones is not carried over; for the studies checked, unresolved V genes explain less than half of this, and the remainder is unexplained. The D gene and trimming were derived from the DNA, and the V and J assignments and clone size from that table. Counted in this sample were roughly 700,000 clones; 80% to 90% of them appeared once. The leading ten clones occupy about 0.26% of the sample.

The data are from a study of blood T cell repertoires in COVID-19 (TCRdb year 2020). Looking at the study overall: Samples from collaborators originated in the United States, Italy and Spain and spanned both the acute and convalescent phases of COVID-19. The prospective study material was composed of cDNA or gDNA derived from T cells, B-cell-depleted T cells, or PBMCs. Subjects who had been exposed to COVID-19, were actively infected with it, or had recovered from it provided the deeply sampled blood TCRbeta repertoires that made up the dataset. The repertoires were made available in a free public database intended to serve as a resource for research on the immune response to SARS-CoV-2. Samples came from the ongoing ImmuneRACE study (first 160 participants) plus 1,254 subjects from 6 global collaborators. Where available, HLA class I and class II types were taken from metadata supplied by the sample provider and were not determined by assay-based typing. Sample metadata almost always included a de-identified subject ID, COVID-19 status, age in years and sex. Broader findings and caveats from the paper: How much clinical and demographic metadata was included differed by source and by participant, and the metadata was provided uncurated.

Each collaborating institution followed its own protocols to collect whole blood in K2EDTA tubes. Collaborator samples were shipped for TCRbeta analysis as frozen whole blood, isolated PBMCs, or DNA extracted from either sample type. The TCR was taken from a woman younger than 30 with acute or convalescent COVID-19. Sequenced: peripheral blood.

The CDR3 region: CASSRGGTYEQYF. In nucleotide form, the sequence is TGCGCCAGCAGCAGGGGGGGGACCTACGAGCAGTACTTC. The chain links TRBV4-3 with TRBJ2-7; TRBD2 is possibly the D segment (7 matching bases). CDR1 and CDR2 were assigned from the germline V gene as LGHNA and YSLEER. V sheds 5 bases and J sheds 2 bases, leaving 10 bases between their ends. There are 13 amino acids in the CDR3, from cysteine to phenylalanine inclusive. The read is trimmed to its CDR3 DNA, 39 bases read in frame from base 1.